A selection of T cell receptor beta chains follows, all from one sample in a study of cytomegalovirus exposure and HLA in healthy donors. Using immunoSEQ multiplex PCR, the repertoire was profiled, and TCRdb retains in-frame clones only, with some absent. The sample has about 160,000 clones; roughly 70% are singletons. Input material: PBMCs. The receptor set was obtained from a middle-aged man in good health and CMV-seropositive. Each CDR3 is given with its conserved first and last residue. Each record gives: V gene, D gene, clone size, J gene, CDR3 protein, CDR3 DNA. A D gene is named only where the DNA matches it firmly. Size values are once, few and many counts, or a class for expanded clones, and some rows have none.

>TRBV27|.|.|TRBJ1-1
CASSFSRFASEAFF
TGTGCCAGCAGTTTTTCCCGATTTGCCAGTGAAGCTTTCTTT
>TRBV5-4|TRBD2|.|TRBJ2-1
CASSFGLAGGRNEQFF
TGTGCCAGCAGCTTTGGACTAGCGGGGGGGCGGAATGAGCAGTTCTTC
>TRBV5-1|.|.|TRBJ1-2
CASTKDQGLLDGYTF
TGCGCCAGCACTAAGGATCAGGGGCTGCTGGATGGCTACACCTTC
>TRBV5-1|TRBD2|.|TRBJ2-5
CASSQIAGGVETQYF
TGCGCCAGCAGCCAGATAGCGGGGGGCGTGGAGACCCAGTACTTC
>TRBV15|.|.|TRBJ2-1
CATSRSKTQGGFF
TGTGCCACCAGCAGATCCAAGACTCAGGGGGGGTTCTTC
>TRBV29-1|.|.|TRBJ1-1
CSVGGRGTMNTEAFF
TGCAGCGTGGGGGGTCGGGGGACCATGAACACTGAAGCTTTCTTT
>TRBV6-6|TRBD1|few|TRBJ1-2
CASSYSTGDGYTF
TGTGCCAGCAGTTACTCGACAGGGGATGGCTACACCTTC
>TRBV7-6|.|.|TRBJ1-1
CASSLGGSGWGDTEAFF
TGTGCCAGCAGCTTAGGGGGGTCGGGGTGGGGGGACACTGAAGCTTTCTTT
>TRBV10-3|.|few|TRBJ2-7
CAISERQNYEQYF
TGTGCCATCAGTGAGAGACAGAACTACGAGCAGTACTTC
>TRBV11-2|.|.|TRBJ1-2
CASRTTSQYGYTF
TGTGCCAGCAGAACGACATCTCAATATGGCTACACCTTC
>TRBV9|.|.|TRBJ2-1
CASSGGPSSYNEQFF
TGTGCCAGTTCGGGGGGCCCCTCCTCCTACAATGAGCAGTTCTTC
>TRBV2|TRBD2|.|TRBJ2-7
CASSEARGSSYEQYF
TGTGCCAGCAGTGAAGCGCGGGGGTCCTCCTACGAGCAGTACTTC
>TRBV5-6|TRBD1|.|TRBJ1-4
CASSRDRGGSEKLFF
TGTGCCAGCAGCCGGGACAGGGGAGGAAGCGAAAAACTGTTTTTT
>TRBV9|.|.|TRBJ2-3
CASSEGAAPDTQYF
TGTGCCAGCAGCGAAGGGGCCGCCCCCGATACGCAGTATTTT
>TRBV7-2|.|.|TRBJ1-5
CASSLGPGAPQPQHF
TGTGCCAGCAGCTTAGGGCCAGGGGCGCCTCAGCCCCAGCATTTT
>TRBV6-1|TRBD1|.|TRBJ2-7
CASTSGTAYEQYF
TGTGCCAGCACCTCCGGGACAGCCTACGAGCAGTACTTC
>TRBV6-1|.|.|TRBJ1-2
CASNRGEAYGYTF
TGTGCCAGCAATCGAGGGGAGGCCTATGGCTACACCTTC
>TRBV7-9|.|once|TRBJ1-4
CASSVRQGAGATNEKLFF
TGTGCCAGCAGCGTACGTCAGGGTGCTGGGGCAACTAATGAAAAACTGTTTTTT
>TRBV19|TRBD1|.|TRBJ2-7
CASSRDRGYEQYF
TGTGCCAGTAGTAGGGACAGGGGCTACGAGCAGTACTTC
>TRBV7-2|.|.|TRBJ1-2
CASSLDQRYGYTF
TGTGCCAGCAGCTTAGATCAGCGCTATGGCTACACCTTC
>TRBV4-1|TRBD1|.|TRBJ1-4
CASSKTGTGLGNEKLFF
TGCGCCAGCAGCAAAACCGGGACAGGGCTGGGTAATGAAAAACTGTTTTTT
>TRBV7-2|.|few|TRBJ1-1
CASSWLAGSNTEAFF
TGTGCCAGCAGCTGGTTGGCAGGGTCGAACACTGAAGCTTTCTTT
>TRBV5-8|.|.|TRBJ2-7
CASSSPYTGFEQYF
TGTGCCAGCAGCTCCCCCTATACAGGGTTCGAGCAGTACTTC
>TRBV7-2|TRBD1|.|TRBJ1-2
CASSLTGGNGYAF
TGTGCCAGCAGCTTAACAGGGGGTAATGGCTACGCCTTC
>TRBV11-3|TRBD1|few|TRBJ1-2
CASSFGTGLKGVYGYTF
TGTGCCAGCAGCTTCGGGACAGGTCTAAAGGGGGTTTATGGCTACACCTTC
>TRBV4-2|TRBD2|once|TRBJ2-7
CASSQGAGGSYEQYF
TGTGCCAGCAGCCAAGGGGCGGGGGGATCCTACGAGCAGTACTTC
>TRBV5-1|TRBD1|.|TRBJ2-2
CASSLLDRAGELFF
TGCGCCAGCAGCTTGCTGGACAGGGCCGGGGAGCTGTTTTTT
>TRBV7-9|TRBD1|.|TRBJ1-6
CASSVRGQGNYHF
TGTGCCAGCAGCGTGCGGGGACAGGGCAATTACCACTTT
>TRBV7-2|.|.|TRBJ1-2
CASSLVTDTVYGYTF
TGTGCCAGCAGCTTAGTAACCGATACAGTTTATGGCTACACCTTC
>TRBV5-1|.|.|TRBJ1-2
CASSLDGSNYGYTF
TGCGCCAGCAGCTTGGACGGTTCTAACTATGGCTACACCTTC
>TRBV9|.|once|TRBJ2-1
CASSVAPGYNEQFF
TGTGCCAGCAGCGTAGCTCCGGGTTACAATGAGCAGTTCTTC
>TRBV13|TRBD1|.|TRBJ2-7
CASSPPWPGGDEQYF
TGTGCCAGCAGCCCCCCCTGGCCAGGGGGCGACGAGCAGTACTTC